The present TCR beta chain was sequenced within a study of cytomegalovirus exposure and HLA in healthy donors (dated by TCRdb to 2016 to 2017). General notes on the study: An earlier analysis of a few hundred of the donors reported about 280 Gb of sequence data and 117 million unique TCR beta sequences obtained from around 180 million T cells. All discovery cohort repertoires had been generated on a single sequencing platform. A later genetic analysis used genome-wide SNP genotypes for 398 of the 666 donors, treating that subset as a discovery cohort. To decide whether each TCR beta V gene segment behaved as functional or pseudogenic, an earlier analysis of approximately 620 of the donors relied on high-throughput TCR beta sequencing. To predict cytomegalovirus infection status, the study combined high-throughput TCR immunosequencing, statistical association of individual TCRs with disease status, and machine learning. To study patterns of TCR occurrence, a later analysis re-analyzed previously published TCR beta repertoires from 600 to 750 donors and added high-resolution HLA genotyping. An early release covering just under 650 HLA-typed donors comprised about 290 gigabases of sequencing data and tens of millions of unique TCR sequences. Among the approximately 400 genotyped donors, about 85% belonged to the genetic ancestry cluster associated with self-reported Caucasian donors. Typing coverage differed by locus: A, B, C, DRB1 and DQB1 were typed in roughly 620-630 donors, DQA1 in 522, DPA1 in 600 to 610, and DPB1 in 450 to 480. The T cell repertoires of several hundred subjects were profiled by immunosequencing and related to cytomegalovirus serostatus. The study aimed to test whether signatures of past pathogen exposure could be identified by cataloging public T cell receptors. HLA typing covered class I and class II loci at four-digit resolution. Rather than using new phenotypic data, the later analysis identified candidate immune exposures from TCR beta sequences and from how often those sequences occurred across donors. A separate validation cohort of roughly 130 different subjects was used in addition to the approximately 700-subject first cohort. Because of strong linkage in the cohort, 5 or 6 DR-DQ haplotypes were treated as single units for association and clustering. Among 398 genotyped donors of the cohort, an average of around 240,000 unique TCR beta nucleotide sequences were sequenced per donor, around a sixth of them non-productive. Donor age, sex, ethnicity and CMV serostatus were collected together with the repertoire data. Points the paper makes about the study in general: A later analysis found that HLA-associated TCR beta chains were more clonally expanded and had lower generation probabilities than equally common non-associated chains. The authors suggested that the approach could potentially be extended to other disease states and immunological phenotypes. Most CMV-associated TCR beta chains appeared to be HLA-restricted in a later analysis, and the HLA associations seemed to be driven largely by CMV exposure. V-gene and J-gene trimming of TCR beta chains was associated with a missense DCLRE1C variant in a later genetic analysis, and the association was replicated in an independent cohort. Because counts were too low, some 17 rarely observed V segments, including chromosome 9 orphons, were excluded from the earlier analysis of around 640 of the donors. The study gave a list of under 200 TCR beta chains associated with cytomegalovirus. In a later analysis, the rate of TCR association differed among HLA loci, with DRB1 alleles having the most associated TCRs and HLA-C alleles having the fewest. Because some donors lacked HLA typing at each locus, the association tests relied only on the typed subset. In this cohort, only TCR beta chains were sequenced, and detectable features were limited by the absence of alpha or paired-chain data. The classifier was reported to diagnose cytomegalovirus status with high specificity and sensitivity in both the original cohort and the validation cohort. Assigning TCR associations to individual alleles was difficult when HLA alleles, especially DR and DQ, strongly co-occurred. A further reported finding was that TCR beta sequences accurately predicted the HLA-A and HLA-B alleles for most subjects in the first cohort. Linkage disequilibrium might explain the correlated functional status among segregating V segments, but an unknown experimental factor could not be ruled out. In a later analysis, over 15,000 TCR beta sequences were associated with specific HLA alleles at a false discovery rate of 0.05. A later genetic analysis reported fewer N-insertions in productive TCRs among donors in an Asian-associated ancestry cluster than the 666-donor mean. Most TCR sequences were observed very rarely across donors, whereas some public TCRs were present in many individuals. Presence/absence analyses assumed roughly uniform sequencing depth across donors, an assumption that may not hold. In vitro tests confirmed that a few of the cytomegalovirus-associated TCR beta chains recognize cytomegalovirus antigens. Because the 87-base-pair reads could not distinguish some IMGT-functional V segments, including TRBV6-2 and TRBV6-3, those segments were excluded. A cluster of highly shared sequence variants was judged likely to represent a technical artifact of the sequencing pipeline. For the cohort, immune exposure information was limited to CMV serostatus. An earlier analysis of around 500 of the donors showed that most TCR beta V segments appeared in productive rearrangements either about 87% or about 30% of the time, which broadly matched IMGT annotations. Several of the top co-occurrence clusters appeared to be linked to parvovirus B19, influenza, CMV and Epstein-Barr virus, according to a later analysis.

Library construction relied on the immunoSEQ multiplex PCR assay. For the multiplex PCR, a mixture combining 60 forward primers for TCR Vbeta segments and 13 reverse primers for TCR Jbeta segments was used. The CDR3 region of rearranged TCR beta genes was amplified from genomic DNA with a multiplex PCR assay. The Illumina HiSeq System was used to sequence the amplified TCR beta libraries as 87-base-pair reads. In the paper's pipeline: A later analysis tallied 80 million to 95 million unique TCR beta chains across the 700 or so repertoires, and some 10 million of those chains were shared by two or more donors. To remove PCR and sequencing errors, raw reads were error-corrected and collapsed into unique sequences using a nearest-neighbor algorithm that merged closely related sequences. To assign V, D and J gene segments, CDR3 sequences were aligned to IMGT reference sequences. For a sequence to be retained, at least a six-nucleotide match to both a V gene segment and a J gene segment was required. Rearrangements were classified as productive when the CDR3 lacked stop codons and remained in frame with V and J, and all other rearrangements were classified as non-productive. Following IMGT convention, CDR3 was defined as the stretch from the second conserved V-encoded cysteine up to the conserved J-encoded phenylalanine. The earlier analysis of 587 of the donors excluded any sequence lacking an unambiguous match to a single V gene segment. In an earlier analysis of approximately 500 of the donors, a V segment was called functional when productive rearrangements were above 56.7%, and segregating when the standard deviation between donors exceeded 5%. To diagnose cytomegalovirus status from the catalog of TCR beta chain sequences, a statistical classification framework was built. A later analysis assigned V and J genes by comparing TCR nucleotide sequences with IMGT/GENE-DB human TR gene sequences. The TCRdist pipeline was used in a later analysis to assign CDR3 sequences and most-parsimonious VDJ recombination scenarios. In a later analysis, each TCR beta chain was defined by its CDR3 amino acid sequence together with its V-gene family, and reads without a unique V-gene family were excluded. As a way to deal with suspected cross-contamination and a sequencing artifact, a later analysis dropped more than 500 nucleotide sequences that were highly shared and had low generation probability. In a later analysis, a clonal expansion index for each public chain was calculated from normalized within-repertoire ranks of inferred template counts. Generation probabilities in a later analysis came from a VDJ recombination model fitted to out-of-frame rearrangements, and those results were checked against IGoR. A later analysis scored TCR-TCR, TCR-HLA and TCR-CMV co-occurrence with hypergeometric tests, applying a repertoire-size bias correction to TCR pairs. In a later analysis, false discovery rates were estimated by permuting HLA or CMV assignments 20 times. In a later analysis, co-occurring TCRs were grouped with DBSCAN, and TCRdist sequence similarity was added when clustering was performed within HLA-allele-positive subsets. For co-occurrence clustering, repertoires with fewer than 30,000 or more than 120,000 public chains were excluded, along with roughly 5 repertoires with anomalous nucleotide sharing. The clones in this table, taken by TCRdb from immuneACCESS, are in-frame only. Not every clone is retained; where verified, under half of the shortfall comes from an unresolved V gene, and the cause of the rest is unknown. The D gene and trimming were derived from the DNA, and the V and J assignments and clone size from that table. The sample table gives more than 85,000 clones. The top ten clones comprise 5.5% of the sample.

V has 3 bases trimmed and J has 9 bases trimmed; junction bases matching no gene number 10. Taken from the germline V gene, the CDR1 and CDR2 loops are MNHEY and SVGAGI. Counted from cysteine to phenylalanine, this CDR3 has 16 amino acids. The entry retains the CDR3 DNA only, 48 bases that are in frame from base 1. Remarks on this clone: Its recognized antigen is unknown.

The cohort consisted of 666 healthy bone marrow donors. At the time of sampling, all cohort members were nominally healthy, though unrecorded immune exposures were likely present. The donor was CMV seropositive and belonged to the group of 250 to 300 seropositive cohort members. Each donor provided a peripheral blood sample, and peripheral blood mononuclear cells were used for TCR beta sequencing. Genomic DNA extraction from the blood cell samples was performed with the Qiagen DNeasy Blood Extraction Kit. The sequenced sample was PBMCs. The chain was built from TRBV6-5 and TRBJ2-1; 11 central nucleotides agree with TRBD2. The origin of this receptor is a girl aged 10 to 17 in good health and CMV-seropositive. DNA sequence: TGTGCCAGCAGTTATGGGGTAGCGGGGGGGCTCGTTGAGCAGTTCTTC. Its amino acids are CASSYGVAGGLVEQFF.